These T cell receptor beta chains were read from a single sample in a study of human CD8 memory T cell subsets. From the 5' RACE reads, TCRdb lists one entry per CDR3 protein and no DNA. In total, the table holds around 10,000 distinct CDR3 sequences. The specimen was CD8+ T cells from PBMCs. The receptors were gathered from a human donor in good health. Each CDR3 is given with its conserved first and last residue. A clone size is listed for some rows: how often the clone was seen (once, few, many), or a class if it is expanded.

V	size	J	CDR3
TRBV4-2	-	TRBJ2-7	CASSQEASGSSYEQYF
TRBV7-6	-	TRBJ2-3	CASSLGQGGDTQYF
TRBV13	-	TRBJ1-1	CASSKSRANTEAFF
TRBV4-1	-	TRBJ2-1	CASSQETLAEQFF
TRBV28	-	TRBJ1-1	CASSFGYTEAFF
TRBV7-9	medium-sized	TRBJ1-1	CASSRSNMNTEAFF
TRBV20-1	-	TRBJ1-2	CSARDEVRGDGYTF
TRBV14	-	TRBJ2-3	CASSPGQGLAIWTDTQYF
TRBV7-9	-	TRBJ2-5	CASIGPGQETQYF
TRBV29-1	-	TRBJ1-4	CSVRGLQVGNEKLFF
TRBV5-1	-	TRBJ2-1	CASSPSGRAFMSEQFF
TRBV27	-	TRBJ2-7	CASSPGLTSYEQYF
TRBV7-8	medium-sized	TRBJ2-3	CASSLVPTLGVRTDTQYF
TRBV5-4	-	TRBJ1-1	CASSSPGQGGTEAFF
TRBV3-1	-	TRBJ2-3	CASSQEGGTGTGGPDTQYF
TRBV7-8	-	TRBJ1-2	CASSLGIGPLGYGYTF
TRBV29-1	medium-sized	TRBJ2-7	CSVESGSLNEQYF
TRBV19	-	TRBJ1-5	CASIYAGNSNQPQHF
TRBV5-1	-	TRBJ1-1	CASSPTGTMNTEAFF
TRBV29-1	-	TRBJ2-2	CSVVVGTGELFF
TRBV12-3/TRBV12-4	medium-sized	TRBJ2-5	CASRKGRETQYF
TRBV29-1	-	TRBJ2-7	CSVEVPPGQGDLYEQYF
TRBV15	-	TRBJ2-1	CATSRVGDEQFF
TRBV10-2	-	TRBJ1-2	CASSANLEGTAYGYTF
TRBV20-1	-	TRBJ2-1	CSARGSGVSGSYNEQFF
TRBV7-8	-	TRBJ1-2	CASSLDTGGWFGYTF
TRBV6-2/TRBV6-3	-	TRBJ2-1	CASSYMGHEQFF
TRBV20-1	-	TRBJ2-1	CSADPKWGDEQFF
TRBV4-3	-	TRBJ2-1	CASSQGLAGEGEQFF
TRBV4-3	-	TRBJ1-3	CASSQEDPNPGNTIYF
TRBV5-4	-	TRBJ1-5	CASSLGTGDQPQHF
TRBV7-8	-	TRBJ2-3	CASSSPGRLSSTDTQYF
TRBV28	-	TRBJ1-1	CASSLSGVAFF
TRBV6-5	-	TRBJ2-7	CASKDLYYEQYF
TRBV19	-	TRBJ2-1	CASNSGDNEQFF
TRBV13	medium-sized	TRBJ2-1	CASSSVDSGASYNEQFF
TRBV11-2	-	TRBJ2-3	CASSLDGADTQYF
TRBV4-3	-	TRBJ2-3	CASSQESRERDTQYF
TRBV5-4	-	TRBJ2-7	CASSSSTYSYEQYF
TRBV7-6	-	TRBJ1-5	CASSPGSRSNQPQHF